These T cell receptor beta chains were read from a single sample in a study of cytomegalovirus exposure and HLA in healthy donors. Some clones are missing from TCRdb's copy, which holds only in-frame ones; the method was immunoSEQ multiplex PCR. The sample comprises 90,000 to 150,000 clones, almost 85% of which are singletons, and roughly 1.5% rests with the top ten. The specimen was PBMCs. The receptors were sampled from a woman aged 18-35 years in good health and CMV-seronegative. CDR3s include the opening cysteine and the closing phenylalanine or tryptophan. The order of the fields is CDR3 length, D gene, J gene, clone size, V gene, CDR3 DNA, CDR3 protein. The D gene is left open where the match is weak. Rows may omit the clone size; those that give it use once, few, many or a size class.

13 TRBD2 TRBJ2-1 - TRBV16 TGTGCCAGTTCGGGGAGGGAGTCGGATGAGCAGTTCTTC CASSGRESDEQFF
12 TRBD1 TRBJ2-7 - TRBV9 TGTGCCAGCAGTGGGACAGGGAACGAGCAGTACTTC CASSGTGNEQYF
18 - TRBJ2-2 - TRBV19 TGTGCCAGTAGTATTAAGTATCGCGCCGGGACGAACACCGGGGAGCTGTTTTTT CASSIKYRAGTNTGELFF
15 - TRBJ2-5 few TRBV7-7 TGTGCCAGCAGCCCAGGGCGTTCCATCCAAGAGACCCAGTACTTC CASSPGRSIQETQYF
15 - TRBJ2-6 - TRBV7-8 TGTGCCAGCAGCTTACCCCGCTCTGGGGCCAACGGCCTGACTTTC CASSLPRSGANGLTF
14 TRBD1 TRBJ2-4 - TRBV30 TGTGCCTGGCCGGTCCCGGGACAGGGAAACAGTCAGTACTTC CAWPVPGQGNSQYF
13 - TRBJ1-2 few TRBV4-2 TGTGCCAGCAGCCAAGATCGGGGCTATGGCTACACCTTC CASSQDRGYGYTF
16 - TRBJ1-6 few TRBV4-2 TGTGCCAGCAGCCAAGTGACAAACAGGCTGAATTCACCCCTCCACTTT CASSQVTNRLNSPLHF
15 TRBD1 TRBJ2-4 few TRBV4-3 TGCGCCAGCAGCCGACAGACAGGGGGCGCCAACAGTCAGTACTTC CASSRQTGGANSQYF
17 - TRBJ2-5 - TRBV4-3 TGCGCCAGCAGCCAAGATATGGGGAGAGGGACACCCTTGGCCCAGTACTTC CASSQDMGRGTPLAQYF
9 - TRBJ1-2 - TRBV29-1 TGCAGCGTTGTGGAGGGCTACACCTTC CSVVEGYTF
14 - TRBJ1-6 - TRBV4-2 TGTGCCGGGGGAGGGGCCGATTATAATTCACCCCTCCACTTT CAGGGADYNSPLHF
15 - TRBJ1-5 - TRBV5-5 TGTGCCAGCAGCTCAGGGCCTCACTACAATCAGCCCCAGCATTTT CASSSGPHYNQPQHF
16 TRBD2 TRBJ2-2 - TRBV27 TGTGCCAGCAGACCAGGGACTAGCGCGAACACCGGGGAGCTGTTTTTT CASRPGTSANTGELFF
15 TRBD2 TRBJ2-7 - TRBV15 TGTGCCACCAGCAGAGATCGGCGGGAGAATTACGAGCAGTACTTC CATSRDRRENYEQYF
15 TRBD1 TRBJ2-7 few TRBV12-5 TGTGCTAGTGGTTTTCCGCAGGGGGTAACCTACGAGCAGTACTTC CASGFPQGVTYEQYF
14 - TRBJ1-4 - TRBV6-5 TGTGCCAGCAGTGAGAGGGGGGGGCGCGAAAAACTGTTTTTT CASSERGGREKLFF
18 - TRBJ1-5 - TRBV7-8 TGTGCCAGCAGCTTAGGCAGGGGTTTAAGGGTGTTTGAGAGGCCCCAGCATTTT CASSLGRGLRVFERPQHF
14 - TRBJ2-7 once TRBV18 TGTGCCAGCTCACCACTCCCGACTTCCTACGAGCAGTACTTC CASSPLPTSYEQYF
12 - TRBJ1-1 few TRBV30 TGTGCCTGGAGGGGAGGGAACACTGAAGCTTTCTTT CAWRGGNTEAFF
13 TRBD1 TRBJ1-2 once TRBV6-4 TGTGCCAGCAGCACAGGGGACAACTATGGCTACACCTTC CASSTGDNYGYTF
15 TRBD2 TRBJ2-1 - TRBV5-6 TGTGCCAGCAGCTTATCAGCGGGAGCCTACAATGAGCAGTTCTTC CASSLSAGAYNEQFF
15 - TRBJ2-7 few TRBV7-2 TGTGCCAGCAGCCCGCTCGACAGAAGCCCCTACGAGCAGTACTTC CASSPLDRSPYEQYF
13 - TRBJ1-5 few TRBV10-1 TGCGCCAGCAGTCGGACAGTAAATCAGCCCCAGCATTTT CASSRTVNQPQHF
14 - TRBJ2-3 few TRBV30 TGTGCCTGGAGTGTAACGGGGGGCCGGGGTACGCAGTATTTT CAWSVTGGRGTQYF
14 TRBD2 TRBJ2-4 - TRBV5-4 TGTGCCAGCAGCTTGGACGCGGGAGCAAACATTCAGTACTTC CASSLDAGANIQYF
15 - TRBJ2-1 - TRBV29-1 TGCAGCGTTGAATCTTTTGCGGGCCCCTATAATGAGCAGTTCTTC CSVESFAGPYNEQFF
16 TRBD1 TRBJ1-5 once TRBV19 TGTGCCAGTAGTATAATATCGGGACAGGGGTATCAGCCCCAGCATTTT CASSIISGQGYQPQHF
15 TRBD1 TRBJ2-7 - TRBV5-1 TGCGCCAGCAGCTTGTTGGCAGGGGGCTACTACGAGCAGTACTTC CASSLLAGGYYEQYF
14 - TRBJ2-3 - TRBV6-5 TGTGCCAGCAGTGGGACACCGTACACAGATACGCAGTATTTT CASSGTPYTDTQYF
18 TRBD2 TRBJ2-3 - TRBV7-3 TGTGCCAGCAGCTTAGGGGGGACTAGCGGGGGCCTCACAGATACGCAGTATTTT CASSLGGTSGGLTDTQYF
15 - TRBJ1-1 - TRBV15 TGTGCCACCAGCAGAGTCCCGCCGAGGGACACTGAAGCTTTCTTT CATSRVPPRDTEAFF
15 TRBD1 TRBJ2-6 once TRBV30 TGTGCCTGGAGACCCGACAGGGCAGGGGCCAACGTCCTGACTTTC CAWRPDRAGANVLTF
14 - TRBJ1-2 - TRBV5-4 TGTGCCAGCGGCTACGTTGAGGGCTCCTATGGCTACACCTTC CASGYVEGSYGYTF
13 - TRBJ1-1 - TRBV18 TGTGCCAGCTCGTTAGACAGGAACACTGAAGCTTTCTTT CASSLDRNTEAFF
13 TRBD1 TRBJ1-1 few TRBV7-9 TGTGCCAGCAGCCTTTTACAGGGGGAAGTGGCTTTCTTT CASSLLQGEVAFF
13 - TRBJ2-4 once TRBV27 TGTGCCAGCAGGGGGTCGGAGGGAAACATTCAGTACTTC CASRGSEGNIQYF
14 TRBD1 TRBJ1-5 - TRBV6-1 TGTGCCAGCAGTCCACGGACAGGGAGGCAGCCCCAGCATTTT CASSPRTGRQPQHF
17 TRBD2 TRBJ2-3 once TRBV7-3 TGTGCCAGCAGCCCCCGGGCGCGGGGGGGCGGGGCAGATACGCAGTATTTT CASSPRARGGGADTQYF
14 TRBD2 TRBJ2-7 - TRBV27 TGTGCCAGCAGTTTTGGCGGGAGCTCCTACGAGCAGTACTTC CASSFGGSSYEQYF
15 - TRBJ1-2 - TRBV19 TGTGCCAGTAGTACCCGACAGTATTCCTACTATGGCTACACCTTC CASSTRQYSYYGYTF
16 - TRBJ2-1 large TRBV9 TGTGCCAGCAGCGTAGCCTTTGCTGGAGCGTACAATGAGCAGTTCTTC CASSVAFAGAYNEQFF
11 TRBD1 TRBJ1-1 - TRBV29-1 TGCAGCGTTGATGGGACAGCTGAAGCTTTCTTT CSVDGTAEAFF
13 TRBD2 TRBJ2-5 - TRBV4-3 TGCGCCAGCAGCCGCGGGGGCCAAGAGACCCAGTACTTC CASSRGGQETQYF
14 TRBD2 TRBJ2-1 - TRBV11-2 TGTGCCAGCAGCGAGGGACTAGTGTACAATGAGCAGTTCTTC CASSEGLVYNEQFF
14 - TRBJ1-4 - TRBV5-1 TGCGCCAGCAGCGGAGGAGCAACTAATGAAAAACTGTTTTTT CASSGGATNEKLFF
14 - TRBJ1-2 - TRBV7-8 TGTGCCAGCAGCTTAGCGCAGGGCCCCTATGGCTACACCTTC CASSLAQGPYGYTF
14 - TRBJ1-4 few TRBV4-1 TGCGCCAGCAGCCTCCTTACGAGTAATGAAAAACTGTTTTTT CASSLLTSNEKLFF
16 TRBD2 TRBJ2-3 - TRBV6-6 TGTGCCAGCAGTTTCCGTAGCGGGAGTAACGCAGATACGCAGTATTTT CASSFRSGSNADTQYF
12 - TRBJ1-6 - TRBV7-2 TGTGCCAGCAGCTTGGAGGTGGCACCCCTCCACTTT CASSLEVAPLHF
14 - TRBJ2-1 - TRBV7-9 TGTGCCAGCAGCCCCGGGAGCTCCTACAATGAGCAGTTCTTC CASSPGSSYNEQFF